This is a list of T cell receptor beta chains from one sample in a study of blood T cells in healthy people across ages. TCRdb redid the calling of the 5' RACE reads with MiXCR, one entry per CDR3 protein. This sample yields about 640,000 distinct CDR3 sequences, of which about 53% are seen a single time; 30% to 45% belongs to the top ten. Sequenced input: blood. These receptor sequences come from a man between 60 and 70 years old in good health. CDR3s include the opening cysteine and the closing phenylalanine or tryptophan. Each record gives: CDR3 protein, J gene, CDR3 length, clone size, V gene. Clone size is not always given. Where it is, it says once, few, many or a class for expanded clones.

CDR3aa: CASGLDTGTGNEQYF; j_gene: TRBJ2-5; len: 15; abundance: -; v_gene: TRBV12-5
CDR3aa: CSARPVARNTQYF; j_gene: TRBJ2-3; len: 13; abundance: -; v_gene: TRBV20-1
CDR3aa: CATEDRLASTDTQYF; j_gene: TRBJ2-3; len: 15; abundance: -; v_gene: TRBV10-3
CDR3aa: CASSSGQGAETNEKLFF; j_gene: TRBJ1-4; len: 17; abundance: -; v_gene: TRBV7-9
CDR3aa: CASSAEGAGTEAFF; j_gene: TRBJ1-1; len: 14; abundance: once; v_gene: TRBV6-1
CDR3aa: CASSYSTGSSYGYTF; j_gene: TRBJ1-2; len: 15; abundance: -; v_gene: TRBV6-5
CDR3aa: CASSGSLQGAKNIQYF; j_gene: TRBJ2-4; len: 16; abundance: -; v_gene: TRBV2
CDR3aa: CASSQAYRRDTNYGYTF; j_gene: TRBJ1-2; len: 17; abundance: -; v_gene: TRBV3-1
CDR3aa: CSLVTGQHTEAFF; j_gene: TRBJ1-1; len: 13; abundance: -; v_gene: TRBV29-1
CDR3aa: CAISVGASTDTQYF; j_gene: TRBJ2-3; len: 14; abundance: -; v_gene: TRBV10-3
CDR3aa: CASSFSSDRGNTGELFF; j_gene: TRBJ2-2; len: 17; abundance: -; v_gene: TRBV11-2
CDR3aa: CASSPGDSRDEQYF; j_gene: TRBJ2-7; len: 14; abundance: -; v_gene: TRBV7-9
CDR3aa: CASSPMGGLLQETQYF; j_gene: TRBJ2-5; len: 16; abundance: -; v_gene: TRBV18
CDR3aa: CASSYMPRGPFPETQYF; j_gene: TRBJ2-5; len: 17; abundance: few; v_gene: TRBV6-2/TRBV6-3
CDR3aa: CASSPPSGRKTQYF; j_gene: -; len: 14; abundance: -; v_gene: TRBV18
CDR3aa: CASSKTSLIQETQYF; j_gene: TRBJ2-5; len: 15; abundance: -; v_gene: TRBV11-3
CDR3aa: CASSQEDIPEQYF; j_gene: TRBJ2-7; len: 13; abundance: once; v_gene: TRBV3-1
CDR3aa: CASSRVRGQETQYF; j_gene: TRBJ2-5; len: 14; abundance: few; v_gene: TRBV11-2
CDR3aa: CASSLLMKSSYNEQFF; j_gene: TRBJ2-1; len: 16; abundance: once; v_gene: TRBV11-2
CDR3aa: CASSFRGLGQYF; j_gene: TRBJ2-4; len: 12; abundance: -; v_gene: TRBV28
CDR3aa: CASSPGAARDSPLHF; j_gene: TRBJ1-6; len: 15; abundance: -; v_gene: TRBV5-1
CDR3aa: CSAAPGLVGTDTQYF; j_gene: TRBJ2-3; len: 15; abundance: -; v_gene: TRBV20-1
CDR3aa: CASSSLAGTGYDTQYF; j_gene: TRBJ2-3; len: 16; abundance: -; v_gene: TRBV7-9
CDR3aa: CASSSRQGSYEQYF; j_gene: TRBJ2-7; len: 14; abundance: many; v_gene: TRBV6-2/TRBV6-3
CDR3aa: CASGFEGGDTEAFF; j_gene: TRBJ1-1; len: 14; abundance: -; v_gene: TRBV5-1
CDR3aa: CSAREPGNGYGYTF; j_gene: TRBJ1-2; len: 14; abundance: -; v_gene: TRBV20-1
CDR3aa: CASSEWKYGSYEQYF; j_gene: TRBJ2-7; len: 15; abundance: -; v_gene: TRBV25-1
CDR3aa: CASIGRGSYNSPLHF; j_gene: TRBJ1-6; len: 15; abundance: -; v_gene: TRBV2
CDR3aa: CASSQDRGTVNNEQFF; j_gene: TRBJ2-1; len: 16; abundance: once; v_gene: TRBV3-1